What follows are 29 T cell receptor beta chains derived from one specimen sequenced in a study of cytomegalovirus exposure and HLA in healthy donors. The PCR employed 60 Vbeta primers together with 13 Jbeta primers. TCRdb's table, derived via immunoSEQ multiplex PCR, lists solely in-frame clones and lacks some. The table shows roughly 180,000 clones, with 77% occurring only once. The sequenced material came from PBMCs. These receptors came from a woman aged 25-40 years in good health and CMV-seropositive.

The V call is TRBV10-3, the J call TRBJ1-4, with D possibly matching TRBD1 (6 bases). V lost 2 bases to trimming and J lost 0 bases, with 13 bases between them. CDR1 is ENHRY and CDR2 is SYGVKD in the germline V gene. The CDR3 covers 17 residues. CDR3 sequence reads: CAISETGRAATNEKLFF. The CDR3, as DNA: TGTGCCATCAGTGAGACAGGGCGGGCGGCAACTAATGAAAAACTGTTTTTT.

V usage is TRBV18 and J usage is TRBJ2-7, with 8 nucleotides matching TRBD1. Trimming cost V 5 bases and J 6 bases; bases outside gene matches: 12. The CDR3 is 15 residues long. The germline V gene encodes CDR1 KGHSH and CDR2 LQKENI. Here the CDR3 reads CASSTTRGLGGEQYF. In nucleotides, the CDR3 is TGTGCCAGCTCAACTACCAGGGGGCTGGGTGGCGAGCAGTACTTC.

The chain joins TRBV27 to TRBJ2-7, with D hard to call. Germline V gene sequence: CDR1 MNHEY, CDR2 SMNVEV (reference sequence). Trimming pared 3 bases from V and 1 base from J, leaving 7 bases between. This CDR3 comprises 13 residues. The CDR3 DNA follows: TGTGCCAGCAGTTTTGGTGAGTCCTACGAGCAGTACTTC. Encoded protein: CASSFGESYEQYF.

The chain is built from TRBV5-6 and TRBJ1-2; the match to TRBD1 covers 10 bases. The V gene's germline CDR1 is SGHDT and CDR2 YYEEEE. The CDR3 is 15 residues long. V gave up 0 bases and J gave up 2 bases; unmatched junction bases: 1. This chain's CDR3 is CASSLAGQGNYGYTF. CDR3 DNA sequence: TGTGCCAGCAGCTTGGCGGGACAGGGGAACTATGGCTACACCTTC. Variable domain in full (rest from reference TRBV5-6 and TRBJ1-2): DAGVTQSPTHLIKTRGQQVTLRCSPKSGHDTVSWYQQALGQGPQFIFQYYEEEERQRGNFPDRFSGHQFPNYSSELNVNALLLGDSALYLCASSLAGQGNYGYTFGSGTRLTVV.

The CDR3 DNA reads TGTGCCAGCTGTCCTCCCGGGACAGGGGAAGGCTACACCTTC. It yields the protein CASCPPGTGEGYTF. The J gene is TRBJ1-2, the V gene TRBV18; 10 bases match TRBD1. The CDR3 has 14 residues. With V trimmed by 7 bases and J by 8 bases, 10 bases remained unmatched. CDR1 is KGHSH, CDR2 LQKENI, per germline.

The chain has TRBV11-3 and TRBJ1-4, with D unclear. Germline lookup yields CDR1 SGHNT and CDR2 YENEEA. V gave up 3 bases and J gave up 5 bases, with 10 bases separating them. The CDR3 covers 14 residues. The DNA for the CDR3 is TGTGCCAGCAGCTTTCAAGGAGGAAATGAAAAACTGTTTTTT. Translation: CASSFQGGNEKLFF.

The rearrangement uses TRBV9 and TRBJ2-3; D remains unclear. The CDR3 loop spans 14 amino acids. V was cut by 1 base and J by 1 base, with 7 bases left in between. Germline CDR1 SGDLS, CDR2 YYNGEE. For the CDR3, the DNA is TGTGCCAGCAGCGTATTAAGCGGCACAGATACGCAGTATTTT. Its translation: CASSVLSGTDTQYF.

V gene TRBV7-6 combines with J gene TRBJ2-7; the match to TRBD2 covers 8 bases. V was pared by 7 bases and J by 7 bases, with 3 bases of the junction left unmatched. Looked up from germline, CDR1 is SGHVS and CDR2 is FNYEAQ. The CDR3 spans 11 residues. CDR3 amino acids: CASTPGGEQYF. The CDR3 DNA reads as TGTGCCAGCACCCCGGGGGGGGAGCAGTACTTC.

The chain has TRBV6-5 and TRBJ1-2; D remains ambiguous. The CDR3 runs to 13 residues. V lost 6 bases and J 5 bases, leaving 13 bases between the germline ends. CDR1 and CDR2 from the germline V gene are MNHEY and SVGAGI. This chain's CDR3 is CASSPSPPYGYTF. The CDR3 DNA sequence: TGTGCCAGCAGCCCCTCCCCCCCTTATGGCTACACCTTC.

Notes on this clone: A read error may produce the germline difference seen at one junction end. Within the sample, other DNA sequences also encode this same CDR3. CDR3 in amino acids: CASSLSPLWAAGELFF. CDR3 bases: TGTGCCAGCAGCTTAAGTCCGTTGTGGGCCGCCGGGGAGCTGTTTTTC. V usage is TRBV7-6 and J usage is TRBJ2-2; D may be TRBD2 (5 bases). Germline CDR1 and CDR2: SGHVS and FNYEAQ. The CDR3 sequence is 16 residues long.

The gene calls are TRBV5-5 and TRBJ2-1; 8 bases are shared with TRBD2. Germline loops: CDR1 SGHKS, CDR2 YYEKEE (reference sequence). Losses at the gene ends were 0 bases for V and 8 bases for J; bases not matched to a gene: 7. The CDR3 has 15 residues. CDR3: CASSLARLAIDEQFF. As DNA, the CDR3 is TGTGCCAGCAGCTTGGCCAGACTAGCGATCGATGAGCAGTTCTTC.

This clone has just one count. The chain has TRBV10-1 and TRBJ2-7; tentative D call: TRBD2 (6 bases). The V gene lost 6 bases and the J gene lost 1 base, with 13 bases spanning the gap. CDR1 and CDR2 (germline): WNHNN, SYGVQD (reference sequence). This CDR3 contains 14 residues. CDR3 nucleotide sequence: TGCGCCAGCAGCCGGGACTTCAGTTCCTACGAGCAGTACTTC. Protein: CASSRDFSSYEQYF.

The chain uses TRBV5-1 and TRBJ2-3; 9 bases line up with TRBD1. The germline V gene encodes CDR1 SGHRS and CDR2 YFSETQ. CDR3 length: 16 amino acids. The trim removed 4 bases at V and 2 bases at J, leaving 8 bases unmatched. The CDR3 spells CASSPRDRVNTDTQYF. DNA of the CDR3: TGCGCCAGCAGCCCCCGGGACAGGGTGAACACAGATACGCAGTATTTT.

DNA for the CDR3: TGTGCCAGCAGCTTAGATCAGGTCAGGGCGGAGACGCAGTATTTT. Protein sequence: CASSLDQVRAETQYF. The chain joins TRBV11-3 to TRBJ2-3; a weak D match, TRBD1 (5 bases). Germline assignment: CDR1 SGHNT and CDR2 YENEEA. V was pared by 0 bases and J by 9 bases, with 16 bases between. The CDR3 contains 15 residues.

The rearrangement links TRBV5-1 to TRBJ2-5; 9 bases are shared with TRBD2. CDR1 is SGHRS, CDR2 YFSETQ, per germline. The length of the CDR3 is 17 residues. Trimming cost V 0 bases and J 3 bases; bases outside gene matches: 9. The CDR3 bases are TGCGCCAGCAGCTTGGGGGGTAGCGGGAGTGAGGAAGAGACCCAGTACTTC. Amino acids: CASSLGGSGSEEETQYF.

This clone was observed a handful of times. Written as DNA, the CDR3 is TGTGCCAGCAGTATCGCGGACAGGGGGGAAGCTTTCTTT. It translates to CASSIADRGEAFF. V usage is TRBV6-5 and J usage is TRBJ1-1, with TRBD1 matching over 10 bases. Germline loops: CDR1 MNHEY, CDR2 SVGAGI. The CDR3 length is 13 residues. V trimming: 5 bases; J trimming: 8 bases; junction bases outside the gene matches: 5.

This clone was found once. V gene TRBV2 combines with J gene TRBJ2-5; 11 nucleotides line up with TRBD2. This CDR3 is 14 amino acids long. Germline V gene sequence: CDR1 SNHLY, CDR2 FYNNEI. V shed 5 bases, J shed 5 bases, and the junction held 4 bases outside the gene matches. CDR3 loop: CASSRLAGRETQYF. CDR3 bases: TGTGCCAGCAGTCGACTAGCGGGACGGGAGACCCAGTACTTC.

V gene TRBV6-6 combines with J gene TRBJ1-5, with 8 bases lining up with TRBD1. V lost 6 bases to trimming and J lost 0 bases; unmatched junction nucleotides: 4. The CDR3 loop spans 15 amino acids. Germline loops: CDR1 MNHNY, CDR2 SVGAGI (reference sequence). In DNA, the CDR3 is TGTGCCAGCAGGGGACAGGTATCTAGCAATCAGCCCCAGCATTTT. It is translated as CASRGQVSSNQPQHF.

This clone was seen a few times. The rearrangement joins TRBV7-2 to TRBJ2-3; 7 bases match TRBD1. Germline CDR1 and CDR2: SGHTA and FQGNSA. J lost 2 bases, V lost 5 bases, and 10 bases had no gene match. CDR3 length: 16 residues. DNA of the CDR3: TGTGCCAGCAGCCCGCAGACAGGGCTTTTCACAGATACGCAGTATTTT. Translated, it gives CASSPQTGLFTDTQYF.

The chain is built from TRBV9 and TRBJ2-3; 10 bases are shared with TRBD1. Germline lookup yields CDR1 SGDLS and CDR2 YYNGEE. This CDR3 has 14 residues. V lost 6 bases, J lost 6 bases, and 7 bases stayed unmatched. The CDR3 region is CASTATGGADTQYF. The CDR3 DNA sequence: TGTGCCAGCACCGCGACAGGGGGCGCGGATACGCAGTATTTT.

The chain employs TRBV10-3 and TRBJ2-3, with TRBD2 identical over 8 bases. Germline V CDR1 and CDR2: ENHRY, SYGVKD. The CDR3 covers 15 residues. Trimming at V came to 6 bases and at J to 3 bases, leaving 8 bases not matched to a gene. The CDR3 DNA is TGTGCCATCAGCACCGGACTAGCAGAAACAGATACGCAGTATTTT. Translating it yields CAISTGLAETDTQYF.

This clone was counted once. J is TRBJ2-1 and V is TRBV7-9, with 11 nucleotides matching TRBD2. With V trimmed by 4 bases and J by 8 bases, 10 bases remained unmatched. This CDR3 comprises 16 residues. CDR1 is SEHNR, CDR2 FQNEAQ, per germline (reference sequence). CDR3 sequence reads: CASSSPLAGELDEQFF. The CDR3 DNA reads as TGTGCCAGCAGCTCCCCACTAGCGGGAGAACTGGATGAGCAGTTCTTC.

With regard to this clone: The same CDR3 also results from other DNA sequences found in this sample. This chain links TRBV7-9 with TRBJ1-2; weak D call: TRBD1 (5 bases). This CDR3 is 14 amino acids long. Per germline, CDR1 SEHNR and CDR2 FQNEAQ (reference sequence). The V end lost 3 bases, the J end lost 0 bases, and 8 bases lay between the germline ends. The CDR3 is CASSLGQANYGYTF. Here the CDR3 DNA reads TGTGCCAGCAGCTTGGGGCAGGCTAACTATGGCTACACCTTC.

The chain combines TRBV9 with TRBJ1-2, with 9 bases aligning to TRBD1. The CDR3 extends over 12 amino acids. CDR1 is SGDLS, CDR2 YYNGEE, per germline. Trimming removed 4 bases from V and 7 bases from J; junction bases left unmatched: 2. The CDR3 bases are TGTGCCAGCAGCACACAGGGGGCTGGCTACACCTTC. Translation gives CASSTQGAGYTF.

This chain links TRBV7-8 with TRBJ2-7; weak D call: TRBD1 (6 bases). Germline V lookup: CDR1 SGHVS, CDR2 FQNEAQ. The ends were cut back, 3 bases at V and 0 bases at J, with 9 bases in the middle. The length of the CDR3 is 14 residues. CDR3 loop: CASSFRTDSYEQYF. DNA for the CDR3: TGTGCCAGCAGCTTCCGGACAGACTCCTACGAGCAGTACTTC.

V gene TRBV6-5 combines with J gene TRBJ1-2; 8 bases align to TRBD1. The CDR3 is 14 residues long. V lost 5 bases to trimming and J lost 6 bases; unmatched junction nucleotides: 8. Per the germline V gene, CDR1 is MNHEY and CDR2 is SVGAGI. CDR3 nucleotides: TGTGCCAGCAGTGCCTTCGGACAGGGTGATGGCTACACCTTC. Its protein product is CASSAFGQGDGYTF.

This clone was picked up a small number of times. V and J are TRBV6-1 and TRBJ1-4; maybe TRBD1 (6 bases). Trimming left V 3 bases short and J 0 bases short, with 11 bases between. The CDR3 length is 16 residues. Looked up from germline, CDR1 is MNHNS and CDR2 is SASEGT. CDR3 loop: CASSEIQGTTNEKLFF. CDR3 nucleotides: TGTGCCAGCAGTGAGATACAGGGCACAACTAATGAAAAACTGTTTTTT.

V is TRBV10-2 and J is TRBJ2-3, with D possibly TRBD2 on 6 matching bases. Per germline, CDR1 WSHSY and CDR2 SAAADI. There are 15 residues in the CDR3. Trimming cost V 4 bases and J 1 base, with 12 bases left between them. The CDR3 nucleotides are TGCGCCAGCAGTGGGGGAGGTCTGGGCACAGATACGCAGTATTTT. Translating gives CASSGGGLGTDTQYF.

The V and J genes are TRBV5-4 and TRBJ2-2; unclear D gene. The germline V gene encodes CDR1 SGHNT and CDR2 YYREEE (reference sequence). The CDR3 length is 13 residues. V lost 2 bases, J lost 3 bases, and 5 bases lay in between. CDR3 loop: CASSLIDTGELFF. CDR3 DNA: TGTGCCAGCAGCTTAATCGACACCGGGGAGCTGTTTTTT.